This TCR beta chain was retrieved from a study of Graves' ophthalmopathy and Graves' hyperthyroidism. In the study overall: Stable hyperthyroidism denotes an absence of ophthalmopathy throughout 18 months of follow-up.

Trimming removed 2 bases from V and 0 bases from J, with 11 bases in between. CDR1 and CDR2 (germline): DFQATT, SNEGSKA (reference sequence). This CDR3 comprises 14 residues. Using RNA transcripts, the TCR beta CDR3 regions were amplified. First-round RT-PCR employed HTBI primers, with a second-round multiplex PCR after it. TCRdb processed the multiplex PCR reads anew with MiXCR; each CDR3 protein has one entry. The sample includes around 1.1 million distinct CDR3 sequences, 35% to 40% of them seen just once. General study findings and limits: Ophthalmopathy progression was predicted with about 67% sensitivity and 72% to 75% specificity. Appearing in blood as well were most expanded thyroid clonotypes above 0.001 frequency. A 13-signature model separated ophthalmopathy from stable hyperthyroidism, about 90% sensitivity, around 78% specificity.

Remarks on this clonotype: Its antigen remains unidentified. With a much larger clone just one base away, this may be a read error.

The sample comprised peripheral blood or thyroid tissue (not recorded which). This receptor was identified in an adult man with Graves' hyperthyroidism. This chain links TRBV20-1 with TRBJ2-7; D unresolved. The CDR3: CSARPTVPSYEQYF. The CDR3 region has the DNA TGCAGTGCTAGACCAACTGTGCCCTCCTACGAGCAGTACTTC.